This T cell receptor beta chain was sequenced for a study of Tregs in tolerant kidney transplant recipients. TCRdb's table, derived via immunoSEQ multiplex PCR, lists solely in-frame clones and lacks some. The profile shows some 110,000 clones, roughly nine tenths of them singletons. Germline lookup yields CDR1 SQVTM and CDR2 ANQGSEA. The CDR3 has 12 residues. V was trimmed by 0 bases and J by 3 bases, leaving 4 bases between them. As to this clone: The antigen remains unidentified.

Study-level results: Findings come from small patient numbers and require larger validation.

Unstimulated Tregs (CD4+CD25+CD127-) and CD4+CD25- non-Tregs were sorted from PBMCs. The receptor comes from a human donor in good health. The J gene is TRBJ2-3, the V gene TRBV29-1, with D uncertain. The material sequenced was CD4+ T cells from blood. The CDR3 reads CSVEERTDTQYF. The CDR3 DNA reads TGCAGCGTTGAAGAGCGGACAGATACGCAGTATTTT.